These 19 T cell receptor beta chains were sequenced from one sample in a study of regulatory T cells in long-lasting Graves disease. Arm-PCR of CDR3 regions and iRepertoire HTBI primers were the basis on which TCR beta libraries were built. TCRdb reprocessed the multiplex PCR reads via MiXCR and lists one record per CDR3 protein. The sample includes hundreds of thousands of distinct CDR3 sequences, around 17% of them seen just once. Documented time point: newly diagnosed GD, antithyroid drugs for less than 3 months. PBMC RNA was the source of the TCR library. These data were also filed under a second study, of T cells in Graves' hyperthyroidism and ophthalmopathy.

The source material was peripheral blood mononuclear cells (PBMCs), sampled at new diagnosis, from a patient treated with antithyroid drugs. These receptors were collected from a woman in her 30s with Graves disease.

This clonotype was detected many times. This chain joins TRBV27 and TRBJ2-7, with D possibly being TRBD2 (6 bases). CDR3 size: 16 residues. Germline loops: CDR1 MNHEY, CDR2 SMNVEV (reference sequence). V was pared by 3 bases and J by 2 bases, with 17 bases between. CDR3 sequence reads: CASSFSTGERTYEQYF. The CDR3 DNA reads TGTGCCAGCAGTTTTTCGACGGGAGAGAGGACCTACGAGCAGTACTTC.

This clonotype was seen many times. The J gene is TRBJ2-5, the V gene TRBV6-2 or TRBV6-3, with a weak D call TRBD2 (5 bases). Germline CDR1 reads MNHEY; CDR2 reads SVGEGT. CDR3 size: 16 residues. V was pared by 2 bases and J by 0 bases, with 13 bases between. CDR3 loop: CASSYEDGIYQETQYF. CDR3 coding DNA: TGTGCCAGCAGTTACGAGGACGGGATTTACCAAGAGACCCAGTACTTC.

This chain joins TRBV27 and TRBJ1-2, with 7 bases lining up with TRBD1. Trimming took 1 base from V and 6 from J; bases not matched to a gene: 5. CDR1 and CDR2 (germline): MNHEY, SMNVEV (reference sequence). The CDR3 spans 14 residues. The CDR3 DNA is TGTGCCAGCAGTTTATGGGGGACAGCACATGGCTACACCTTC. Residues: CASSLWGTAHGYTF.

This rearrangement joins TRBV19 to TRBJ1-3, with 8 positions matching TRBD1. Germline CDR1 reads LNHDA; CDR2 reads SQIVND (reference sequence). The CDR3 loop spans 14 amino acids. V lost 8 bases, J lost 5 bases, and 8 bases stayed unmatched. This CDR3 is CASHDRGRRNTIYF. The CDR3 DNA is TGTGCCAGTCACGACAGGGGAAGGAGAAACACCATATATTTT.

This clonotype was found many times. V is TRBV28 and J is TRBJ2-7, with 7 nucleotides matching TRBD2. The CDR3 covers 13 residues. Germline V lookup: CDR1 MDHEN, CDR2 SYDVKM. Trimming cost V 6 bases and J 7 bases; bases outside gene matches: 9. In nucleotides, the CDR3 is TGTGCCAGCAGGGAGGGAGTAGCGGGTGAGCAGTACTTC. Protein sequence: CASREGVAGEQYF.

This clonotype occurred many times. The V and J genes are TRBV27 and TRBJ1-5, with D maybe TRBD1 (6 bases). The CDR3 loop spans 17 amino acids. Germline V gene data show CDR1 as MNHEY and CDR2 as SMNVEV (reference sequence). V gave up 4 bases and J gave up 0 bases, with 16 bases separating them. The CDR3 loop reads CASSSDSGTHSNQPQHF. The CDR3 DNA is TGTGCCAGCAGTTCGGACAGTGGAACCCATAGCAATCAGCCCCAGCATTTT.

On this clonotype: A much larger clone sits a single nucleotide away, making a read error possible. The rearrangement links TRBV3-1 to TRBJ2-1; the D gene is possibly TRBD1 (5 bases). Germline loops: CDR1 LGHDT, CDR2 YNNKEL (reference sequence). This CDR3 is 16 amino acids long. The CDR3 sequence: CTSSQEGALPYNEQFF. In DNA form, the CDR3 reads TGTACCAGCAGCCAAGAAGGGGCGCTCCCCTACAATGAGCAGTTCTTC.

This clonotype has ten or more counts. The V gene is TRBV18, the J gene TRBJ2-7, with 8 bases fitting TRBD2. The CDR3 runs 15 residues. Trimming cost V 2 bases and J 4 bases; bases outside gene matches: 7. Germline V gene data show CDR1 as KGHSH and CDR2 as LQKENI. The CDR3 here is CASSPVSGTGYEQYF. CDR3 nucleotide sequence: TGTGCCAGCTCACCAGTTAGCGGGACGGGGTACGAGCAGTACTTC.

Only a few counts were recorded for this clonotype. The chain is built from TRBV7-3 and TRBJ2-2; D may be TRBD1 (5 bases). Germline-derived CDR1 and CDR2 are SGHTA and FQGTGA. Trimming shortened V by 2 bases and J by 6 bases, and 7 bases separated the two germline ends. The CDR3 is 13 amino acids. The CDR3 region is CASSLDSAGELFF. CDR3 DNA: TGTGCCAGCAGCTTAGACAGTGCCGGGGAGCTGTTTTTT.

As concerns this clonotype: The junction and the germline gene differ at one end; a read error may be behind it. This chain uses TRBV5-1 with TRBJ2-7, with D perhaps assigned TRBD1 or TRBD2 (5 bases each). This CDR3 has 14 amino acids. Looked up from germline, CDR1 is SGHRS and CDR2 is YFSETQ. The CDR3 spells CASSFEGLAYEQYF. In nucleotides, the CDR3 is TGTGCCAGCAGCTTTGAGGGGCTAGCCTACGAGCAGTACTTC.

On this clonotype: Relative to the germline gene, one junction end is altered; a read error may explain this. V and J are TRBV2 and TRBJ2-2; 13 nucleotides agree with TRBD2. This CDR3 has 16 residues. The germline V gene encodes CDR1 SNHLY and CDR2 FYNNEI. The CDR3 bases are TGTGCCAGCAGGTCACTAGCGGGAGGGGCGTCCGGGGAGCTGTTCTTT. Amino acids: CASRSLAGGASGELFF. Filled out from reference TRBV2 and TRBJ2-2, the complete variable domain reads EPEVTQTPSHQVTQMGQEVILRCVPISNHLYFYWYRQILGQKVEFLVSFYNNEISEKSEIFDDQFSVERPDGSNFTLKIRSTKLEDSAMYFCASRSLAGGASGELFFGEGSRLTVL.

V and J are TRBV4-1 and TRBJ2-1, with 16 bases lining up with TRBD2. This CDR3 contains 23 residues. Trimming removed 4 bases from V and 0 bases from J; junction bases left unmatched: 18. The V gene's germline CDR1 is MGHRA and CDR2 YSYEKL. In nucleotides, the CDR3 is TGCGCCAGCAGCCCGGTCGGGACTAGCGGGAGGGCCCCACGGAAAAGCTCCTACAATGAGCAGTTCTTC. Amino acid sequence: CASSPVGTSGRAPRKSSYNEQFF.

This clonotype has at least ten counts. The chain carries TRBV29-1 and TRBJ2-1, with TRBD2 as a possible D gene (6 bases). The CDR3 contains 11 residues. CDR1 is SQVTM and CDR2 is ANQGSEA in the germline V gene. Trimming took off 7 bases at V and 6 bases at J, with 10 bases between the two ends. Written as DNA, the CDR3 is TGCAGCGCCGAGGAGGGCAATGAGCAGTTCTTC. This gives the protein CSAEEGNEQFF.

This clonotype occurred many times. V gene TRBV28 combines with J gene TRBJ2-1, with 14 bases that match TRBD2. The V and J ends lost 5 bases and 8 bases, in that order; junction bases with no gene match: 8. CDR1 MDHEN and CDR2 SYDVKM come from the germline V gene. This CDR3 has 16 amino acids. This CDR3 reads CASSGGTSGSPDEQFF. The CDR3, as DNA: TGTGCCAGCAGTGGCGGGACTAGCGGGAGCCCGGATGAGCAGTTCTTC.

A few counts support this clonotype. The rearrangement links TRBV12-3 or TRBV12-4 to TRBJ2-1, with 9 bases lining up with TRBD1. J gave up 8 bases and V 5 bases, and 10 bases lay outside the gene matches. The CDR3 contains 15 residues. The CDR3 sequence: CASSRGQGFRDEQFF. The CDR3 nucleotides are TGTGCCAGCAGTCGAGGACAGGGGTTTCGGGATGAGCAGTTCTTC.

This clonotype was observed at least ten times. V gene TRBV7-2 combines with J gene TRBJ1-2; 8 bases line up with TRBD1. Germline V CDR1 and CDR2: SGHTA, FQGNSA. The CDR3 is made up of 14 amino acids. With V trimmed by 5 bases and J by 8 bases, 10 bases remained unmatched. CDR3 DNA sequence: TGTGCCAGCAGCGTGGGACAGGTATCTCGAGGCTACACCTTC. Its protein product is CASSVGQVSRGYTF. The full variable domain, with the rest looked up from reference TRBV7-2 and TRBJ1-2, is GAGVSQSPSNKVTEKGKDVELRCDPISGHTALYWYRQSLGQGLEFLIYFQGNSAPDKSGLPSDRFSAERTGGSVSTLTIQRTQQEDSAVYLCASSVGQVSRGYTFGSGTRLTVV.

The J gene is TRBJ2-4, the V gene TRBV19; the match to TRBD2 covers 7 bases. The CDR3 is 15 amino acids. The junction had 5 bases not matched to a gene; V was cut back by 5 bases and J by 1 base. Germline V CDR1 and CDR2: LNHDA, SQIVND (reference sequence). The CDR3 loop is CASSGGSTAKNIQYF. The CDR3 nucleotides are TGTGCCAGTAGTGGCGGGAGTACGGCCAAAAACATTCAGTACTTC. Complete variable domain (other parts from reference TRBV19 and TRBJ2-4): DGGITQSPKYLFRKEGQNVTLSCEQNLNHDAMYWYRQDPGQGLRLIYYSQIVNDFQKGDIAEGYSVSREKKESFPLTVTSAQKNPTAFYLCASSGGSTAKNIQYFGAGTRLSVL.

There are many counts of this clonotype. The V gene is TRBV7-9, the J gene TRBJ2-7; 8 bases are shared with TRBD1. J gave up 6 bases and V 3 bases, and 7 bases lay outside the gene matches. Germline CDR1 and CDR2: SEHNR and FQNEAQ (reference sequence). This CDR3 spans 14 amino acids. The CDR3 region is CASSFTGGYAEQYF. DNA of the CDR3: TGTGCCAGCAGCTTTACAGGGGGATATGCCGAGCAGTACTTC.

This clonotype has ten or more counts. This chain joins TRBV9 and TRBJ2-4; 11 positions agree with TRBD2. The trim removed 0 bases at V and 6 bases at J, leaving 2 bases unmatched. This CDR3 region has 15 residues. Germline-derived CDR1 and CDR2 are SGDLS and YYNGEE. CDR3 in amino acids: CASSVGLAGTNIQYF. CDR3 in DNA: TGTGCCAGCAGCGTAGGACTAGCGGGGACAAACATTCAGTACTTC. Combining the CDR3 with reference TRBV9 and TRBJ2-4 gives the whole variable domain DSGVTQTPKHLITATGQRVTLRCSPRSGDLSVYWYQQSLDQGLQFLIQYYNGEERAKGNILERFSAQQFPDLHSELNLSSLELGDSALYFCASSVGLAGTNIQYFGAGTRLSVL.